This TCR beta chain is from a study of T-cell memory formation after mild COVID-19. Across the whole study: Among the donors, TCR clusters were largely specific to each donor.

One entry per CDR3 protein, called by TCRdb with MiXCR from the 5' RACE reads. The data contain a few hundred thousand distinct CDR3 sequences, about 21% of them singletons. Study-wide points: Pre-infection memory contained some responding clones, which suggested that cross-reactive memory had joined. Most CD4+ clones that shrank were in CM and EM, while CD8+ ones turned up in EMRA.

Note on this clonotype: Its matching antigen is unknown.

The germline gives CDR1 MNHEY, CDR2 SVGEGT. The CDR3 runs to 13 residues. J lost 4 bases, V lost 6 bases, and 3 bases had no gene match. V usage is TRBV6-2 or TRBV6-3 and J usage is TRBJ1-5; TRBD1 agrees at 7 bases. Source material: PBMCs or a T cell subset sorted from them (not recorded which). The source is an adult woman who had mild COVID-19 (a few samples of this study predate the infection). Cell type and time point are not known. The CDR3 reads CASRWTGNQPQHF. CDR3 coding DNA: TGTGCCAGCAGGTGGACAGGTAATCAGCCCCAGCATTTT.